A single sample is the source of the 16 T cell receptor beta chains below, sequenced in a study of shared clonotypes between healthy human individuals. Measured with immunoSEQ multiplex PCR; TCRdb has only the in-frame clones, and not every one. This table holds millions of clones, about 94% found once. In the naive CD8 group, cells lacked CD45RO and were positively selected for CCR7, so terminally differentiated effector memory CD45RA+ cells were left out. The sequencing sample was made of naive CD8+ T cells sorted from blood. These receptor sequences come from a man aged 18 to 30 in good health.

CDR3 in amino acids: CASSFIGGGNQPQHF. The CDR3, as DNA: TGTGCCAGCAGTTTTATCGGAGGCGGGAACCAGCCCCAGCATTTT. The chain recombines TRBV27 with TRBJ1-5, with no clear D. The ends were cut back, 3 bases at V and 7 bases at J, with 16 bases in the middle. In germline, CDR1 is MNHEY, CDR2 SMNVEV (reference sequence). The CDR3 is 15 residues long.

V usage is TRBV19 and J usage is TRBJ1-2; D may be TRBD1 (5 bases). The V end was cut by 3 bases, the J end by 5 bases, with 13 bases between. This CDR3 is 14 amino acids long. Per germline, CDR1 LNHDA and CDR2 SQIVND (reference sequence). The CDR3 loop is CASSMGPANYGYTF. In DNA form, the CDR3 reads TGTGCCAGTAGTATGGGGCCAGCAAATTATGGCTACACCTTC.

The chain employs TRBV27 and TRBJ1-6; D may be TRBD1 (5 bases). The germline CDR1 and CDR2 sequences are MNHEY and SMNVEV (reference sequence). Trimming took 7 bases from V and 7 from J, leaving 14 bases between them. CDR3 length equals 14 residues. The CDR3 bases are TGTGCCAGCACCGTGGGGGGGGGAAATTCACCCCTCCACTTT. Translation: CASTVGGGNSPLHF.

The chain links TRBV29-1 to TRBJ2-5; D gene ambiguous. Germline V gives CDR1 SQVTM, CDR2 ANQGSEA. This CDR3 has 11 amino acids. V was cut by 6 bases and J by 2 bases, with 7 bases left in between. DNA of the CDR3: TGCAGCGTCGAGACACAAGAGACCCAGTACTTC. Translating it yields CSVETQETQYF.

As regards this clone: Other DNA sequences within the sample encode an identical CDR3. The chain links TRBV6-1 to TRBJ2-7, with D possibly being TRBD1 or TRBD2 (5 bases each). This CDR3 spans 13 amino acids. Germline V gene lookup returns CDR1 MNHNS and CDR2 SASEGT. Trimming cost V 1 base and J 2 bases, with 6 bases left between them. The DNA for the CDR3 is TGTGCCAGCAGTGAAGGGGGGACCTACGAGCAGTACTTC. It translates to CASSEGGTYEQYF.

In nucleotides, the CDR3 is TGTGCCAGCAGCGTAGAGGGAGTTGCCTACAATGAGCAGTTCTTC. Its translation is CASSVEGVAYNEQFF. This chain joins TRBV9 and TRBJ2-1; tentatively, D is TRBD2 (5 bases). Trimming took 0 bases from V and 2 from J, leaving 9 bases between them. The length of the CDR3 is 15 residues. CDR1 SGDLS and CDR2 YYNGEE come from the germline V gene.

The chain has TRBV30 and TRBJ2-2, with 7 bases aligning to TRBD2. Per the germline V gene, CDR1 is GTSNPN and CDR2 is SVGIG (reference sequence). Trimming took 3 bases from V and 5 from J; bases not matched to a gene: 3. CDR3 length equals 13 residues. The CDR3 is CAWSWGGTGELFF. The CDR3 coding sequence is TGTGCCTGGAGCTGGGGGGGAACCGGGGAGCTGTTTTTT.

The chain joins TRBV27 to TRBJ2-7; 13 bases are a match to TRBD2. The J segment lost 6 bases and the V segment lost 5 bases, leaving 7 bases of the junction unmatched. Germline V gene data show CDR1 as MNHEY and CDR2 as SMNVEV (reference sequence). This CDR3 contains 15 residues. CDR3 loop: CASSPGLAGPGEQYF. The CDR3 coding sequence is TGTGCCAGCAGTCCGGGACTAGCGGGGCCTGGCGAGCAGTACTTC.

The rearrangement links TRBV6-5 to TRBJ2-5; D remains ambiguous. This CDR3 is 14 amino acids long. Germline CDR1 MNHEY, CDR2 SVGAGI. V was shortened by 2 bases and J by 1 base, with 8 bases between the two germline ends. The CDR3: CASSYKGLQETQYF. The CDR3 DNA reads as TGTGCCAGCAGTTACAAGGGCCTCCAAGAGACCCAGTACTTC.

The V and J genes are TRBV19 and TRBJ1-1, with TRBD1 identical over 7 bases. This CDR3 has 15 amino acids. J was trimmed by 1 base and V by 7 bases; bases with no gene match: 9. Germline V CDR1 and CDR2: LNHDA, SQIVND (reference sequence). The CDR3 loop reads CASTNLGTANTEAFF. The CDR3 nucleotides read TGTGCCAGTACCAATTTAGGGACAGCGAACACTGAAGCTTTCTTT.

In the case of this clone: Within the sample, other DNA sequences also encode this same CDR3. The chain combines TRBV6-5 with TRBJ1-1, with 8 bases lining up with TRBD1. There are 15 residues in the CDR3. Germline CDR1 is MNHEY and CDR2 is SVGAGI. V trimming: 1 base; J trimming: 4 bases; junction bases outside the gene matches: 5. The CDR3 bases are TGTGCCAGCAGTTACTTAGGACAGGGATCCACTGAAGCTTTCTTT. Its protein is CASSYLGQGSTEAFF.

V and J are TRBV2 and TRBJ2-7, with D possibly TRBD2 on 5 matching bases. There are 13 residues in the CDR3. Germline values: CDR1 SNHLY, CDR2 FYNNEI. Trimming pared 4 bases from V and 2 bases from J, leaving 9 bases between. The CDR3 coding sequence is TGTGCCAGCAGTGTGGGAGATCCCTACGAGCAGTACTTC. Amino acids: CASSVGDPYEQYF.

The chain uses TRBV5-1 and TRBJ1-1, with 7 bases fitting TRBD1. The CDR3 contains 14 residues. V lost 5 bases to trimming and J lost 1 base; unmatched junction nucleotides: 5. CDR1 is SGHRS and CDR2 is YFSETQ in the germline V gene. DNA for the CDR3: TGCGCCAGCAGGTGGGACAGCCCGAACACTGAAGCTTTCTTT. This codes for CASRWDSPNTEAFF.

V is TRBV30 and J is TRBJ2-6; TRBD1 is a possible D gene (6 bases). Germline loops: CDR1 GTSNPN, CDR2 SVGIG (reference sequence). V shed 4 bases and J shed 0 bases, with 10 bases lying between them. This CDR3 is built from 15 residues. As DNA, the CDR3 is TGTGCCTGGACTCCAGGGGTCTCTGGGGCCAACGTCCTGACTTTC. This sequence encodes CAWTPGVSGANVLTF.

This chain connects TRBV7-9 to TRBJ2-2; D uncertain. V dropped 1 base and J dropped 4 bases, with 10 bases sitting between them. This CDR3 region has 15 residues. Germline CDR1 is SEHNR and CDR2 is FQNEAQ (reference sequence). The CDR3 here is CASSLDLRATGELFF. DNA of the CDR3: TGTGCCAGCAGCTTAGACTTAAGGGCCACCGGGGAGCTGTTTTTT.

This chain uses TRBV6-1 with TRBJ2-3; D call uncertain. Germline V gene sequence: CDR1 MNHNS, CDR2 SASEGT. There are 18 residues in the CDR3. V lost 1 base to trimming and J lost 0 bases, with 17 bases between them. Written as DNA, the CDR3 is TGTGCCAGCAGTGAAGGCCCTCAAGGGTGGGGTAGCACAGATACGCAGTATTTT. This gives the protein CASSEGPQGWGSTDTQYF.